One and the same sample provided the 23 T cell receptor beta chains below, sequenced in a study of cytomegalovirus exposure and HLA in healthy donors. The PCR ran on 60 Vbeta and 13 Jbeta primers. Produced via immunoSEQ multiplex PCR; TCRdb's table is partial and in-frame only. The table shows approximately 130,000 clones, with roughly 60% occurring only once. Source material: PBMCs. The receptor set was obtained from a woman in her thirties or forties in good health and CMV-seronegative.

The CDR3: CASSQESVPSREKLFF. Written as DNA, the CDR3 is TGCGCCAGCAGCCAAGAGTCAGTTCCCTCGAGGGAAAAACTGTTTTTT. V usage is TRBV4-1 and J usage is TRBJ1-4; no firm D call. Germline V gene lookup returns CDR1 MGHRA and CDR2 YSYEKL. CDR3 length: 16 amino acids. Trimming stripped 0 bases from V and 8 bases from J, with 16 bases between.

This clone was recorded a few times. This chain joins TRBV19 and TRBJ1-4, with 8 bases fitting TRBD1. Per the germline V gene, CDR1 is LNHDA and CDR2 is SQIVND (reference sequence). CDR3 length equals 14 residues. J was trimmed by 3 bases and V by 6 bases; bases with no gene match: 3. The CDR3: CASRETGANEKLFF. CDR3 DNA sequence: TGTGCCAGTAGAGAGACAGGGGCTAATGAAAAACTGTTTTTT.

CDR3 amino acids: CASSLLNLDRYYGYTF. The CDR3 DNA sequence: TGTGCCAGCAGCCTCCTGAACTTAGACAGGTACTATGGCTACACCTTC. The J gene is TRBJ1-2, the V gene TRBV7-9; D might be TRBD1 (6 bases). This CDR3 has 16 residues. CDR1 and CDR2 from the germline V gene are SEHNR and FQNEAQ (reference sequence). V was trimmed by 5 bases and J by 3 bases, leaving 19 bases between them.

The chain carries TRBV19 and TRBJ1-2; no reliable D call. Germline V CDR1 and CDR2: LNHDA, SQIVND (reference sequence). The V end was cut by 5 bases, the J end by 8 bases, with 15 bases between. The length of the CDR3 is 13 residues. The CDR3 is CASSSQTGRGYTF. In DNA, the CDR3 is TGTGCCAGTAGTTCCCAAACGGGAAGAGGCTACACCTTC.

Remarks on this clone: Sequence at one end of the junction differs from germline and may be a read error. The CDR3 spells CASTLAGTGGAGLEGYTF. The CDR3 DNA reads TGTGCCAGCACCTTGGCCGGGACAGGGGGCGCCGGCCTAGAAGGCTACACCTTC. The chain uses TRBV5-4 and TRBJ1-2; TRBD1 agrees at 12 bases. Germline V lookup: CDR1 SGHNT, CDR2 YYREEE (reference sequence). The CDR3 is 18 residues long. Based on the CDR3 plus reference TRBV5-4 and TRBJ1-2, the full variable domain is ETGVTQSPTHLIKTRGQQVTLRCSSQSGHNTVSWYQQALGQGPQFIFQYYREEENGRGNFPPRFSGLQFPNYSSELNVNALELDDSALYLCASTLAGTGGAGLEGYTFGSGTRLTVV.

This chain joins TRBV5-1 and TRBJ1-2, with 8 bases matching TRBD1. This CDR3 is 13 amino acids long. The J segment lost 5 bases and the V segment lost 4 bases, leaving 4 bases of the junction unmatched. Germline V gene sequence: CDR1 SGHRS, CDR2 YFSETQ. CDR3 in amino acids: CASSAGTGYGYTF. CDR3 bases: TGCGCCAGCAGCGCAGGGACAGGTTATGGCTACACCTTC.

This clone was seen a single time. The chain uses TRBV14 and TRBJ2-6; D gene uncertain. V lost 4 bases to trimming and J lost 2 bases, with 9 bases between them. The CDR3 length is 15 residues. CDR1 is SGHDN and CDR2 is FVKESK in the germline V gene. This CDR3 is CASSRRLTGANVLTF. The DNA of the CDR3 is TGTGCCAGCAGCCGAAGACTGACTGGGGCCAACGTCCTGACTTTC.

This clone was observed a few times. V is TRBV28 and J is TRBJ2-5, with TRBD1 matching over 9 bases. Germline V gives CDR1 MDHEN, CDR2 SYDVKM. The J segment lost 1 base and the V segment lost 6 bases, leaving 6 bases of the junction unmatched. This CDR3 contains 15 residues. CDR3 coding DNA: TGTGCCAGCAGAAACCTACAGGGGGCCCAAGAGACCCAGTACTTC. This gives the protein CASRNLQGAQETQYF.

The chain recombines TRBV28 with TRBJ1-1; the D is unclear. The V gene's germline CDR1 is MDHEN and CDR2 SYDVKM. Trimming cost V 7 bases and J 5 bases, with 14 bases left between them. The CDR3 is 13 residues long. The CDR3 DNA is TGTGCCAGCATCCGTTCGGGAGGAACTGAAGCTTTCTTT. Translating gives CASIRSGGTEAFF.

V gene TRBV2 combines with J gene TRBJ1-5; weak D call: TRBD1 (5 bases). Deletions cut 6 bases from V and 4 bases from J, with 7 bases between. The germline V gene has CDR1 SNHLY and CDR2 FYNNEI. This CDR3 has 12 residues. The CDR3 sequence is CASRRGNQPQHF. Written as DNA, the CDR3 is TGTGCCAGCAGGCGGGGGAATCAGCCCCAGCATTTT.

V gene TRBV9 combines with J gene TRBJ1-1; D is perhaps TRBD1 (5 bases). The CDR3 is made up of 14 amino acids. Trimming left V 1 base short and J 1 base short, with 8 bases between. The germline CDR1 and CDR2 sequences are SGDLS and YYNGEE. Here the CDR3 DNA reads TGTGCCAGCAGCGTAACAGGATCGAACACTGAAGCTTTCTTT. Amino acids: CASSVTGSNTEAFF.

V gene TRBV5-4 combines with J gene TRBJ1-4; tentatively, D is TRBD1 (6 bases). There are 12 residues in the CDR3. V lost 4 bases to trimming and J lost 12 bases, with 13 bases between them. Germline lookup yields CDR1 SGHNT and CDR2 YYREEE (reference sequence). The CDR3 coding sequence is TGTGCCAGCAGCCCCGGGACAACGGAACTGTTTTTT. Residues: CASSPGTTELFF.

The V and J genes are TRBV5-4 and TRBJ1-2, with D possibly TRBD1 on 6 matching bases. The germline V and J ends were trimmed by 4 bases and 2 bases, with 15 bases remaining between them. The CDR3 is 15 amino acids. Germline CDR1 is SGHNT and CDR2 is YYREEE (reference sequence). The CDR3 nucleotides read TGTGCCAGCAGCGCCAGAGGGGGGGTAAACTATGGCTACACCTTC. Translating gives CASSARGGVNYGYTF.

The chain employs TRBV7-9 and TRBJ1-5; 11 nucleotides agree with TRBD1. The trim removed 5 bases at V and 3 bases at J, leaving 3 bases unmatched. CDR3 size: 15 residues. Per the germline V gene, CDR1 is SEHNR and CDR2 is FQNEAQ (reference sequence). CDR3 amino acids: CASSLGQGDNQPQHF. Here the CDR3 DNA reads TGTGCCAGCAGCCTGGGACAGGGGGACAATCAGCCCCAGCATTTT.

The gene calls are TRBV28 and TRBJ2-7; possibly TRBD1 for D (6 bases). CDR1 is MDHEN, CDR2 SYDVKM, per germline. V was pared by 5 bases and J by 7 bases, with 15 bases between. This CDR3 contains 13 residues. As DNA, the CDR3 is TGTGCCAGCAGTCCTGGACAGTCCGGGGAGCAGTACTTC. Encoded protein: CASSPGQSGEQYF.

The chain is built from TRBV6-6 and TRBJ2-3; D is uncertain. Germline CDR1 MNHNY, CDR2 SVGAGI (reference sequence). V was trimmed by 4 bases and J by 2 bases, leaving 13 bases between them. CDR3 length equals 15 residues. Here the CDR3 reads CASSSRRPDTDTQYF. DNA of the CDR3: TGTGCCAGCAGTTCCCGCAGGCCGGACACAGATACGCAGTATTTT.

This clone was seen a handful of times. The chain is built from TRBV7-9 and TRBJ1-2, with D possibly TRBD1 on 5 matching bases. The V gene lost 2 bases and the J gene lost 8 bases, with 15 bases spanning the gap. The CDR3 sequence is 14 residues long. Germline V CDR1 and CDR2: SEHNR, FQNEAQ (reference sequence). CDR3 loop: CASSLSSDNEGYTF. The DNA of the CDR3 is TGTGCCAGCAGCTTATCATCGGACAATGAGGGCTACACCTTC.

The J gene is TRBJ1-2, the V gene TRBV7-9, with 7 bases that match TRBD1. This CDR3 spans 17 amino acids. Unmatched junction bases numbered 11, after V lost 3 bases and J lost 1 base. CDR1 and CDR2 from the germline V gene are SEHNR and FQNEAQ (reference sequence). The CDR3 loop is CASSLLGDSKNNYGYTF. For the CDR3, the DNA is TGTGCCAGCAGCTTGCTTGGGGACAGCAAGAATAACTATGGCTACACCTTC.

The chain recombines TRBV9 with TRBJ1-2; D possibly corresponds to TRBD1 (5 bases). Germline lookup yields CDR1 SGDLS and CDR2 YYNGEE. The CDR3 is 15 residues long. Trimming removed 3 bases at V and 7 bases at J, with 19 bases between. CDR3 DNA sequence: TGTGCCAGCAGCGCAGATTCAGGGTCTGGAGCTGGCTACACCTTC. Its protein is CASSADSGSGAGYTF.

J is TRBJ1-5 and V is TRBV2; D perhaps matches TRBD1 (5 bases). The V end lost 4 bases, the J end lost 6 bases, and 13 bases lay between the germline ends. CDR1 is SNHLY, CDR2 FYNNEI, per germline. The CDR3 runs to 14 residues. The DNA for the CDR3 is TGTGCCAGCAGTGTGGGGGGTGTTGGTCAGCCCCAGCATTTT. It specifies CASSVGGVGQPQHF.

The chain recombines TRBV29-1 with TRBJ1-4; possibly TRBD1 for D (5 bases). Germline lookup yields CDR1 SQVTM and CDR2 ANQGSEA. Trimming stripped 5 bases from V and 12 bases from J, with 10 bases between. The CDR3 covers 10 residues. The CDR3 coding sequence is TGCAGCGTTCAGAAAGGGGAACTGTTTTTT. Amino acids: CSVQKGELFF.

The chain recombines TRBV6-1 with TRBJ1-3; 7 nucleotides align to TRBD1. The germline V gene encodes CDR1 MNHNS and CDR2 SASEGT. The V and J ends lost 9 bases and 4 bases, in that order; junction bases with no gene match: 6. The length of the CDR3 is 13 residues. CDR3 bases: TGTGCCAGTTACGACAGGGCCGGAAACACCATATATTTT. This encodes CASYDRAGNTIYF.

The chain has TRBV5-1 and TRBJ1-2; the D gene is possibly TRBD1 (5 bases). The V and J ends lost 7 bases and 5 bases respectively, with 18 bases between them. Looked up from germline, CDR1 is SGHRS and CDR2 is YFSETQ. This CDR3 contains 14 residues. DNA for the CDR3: TGCGCCAGCGACTCCGAGCCTGGGACTTATGGCTACACCTTC. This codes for CASDSEPGTYGYTF.